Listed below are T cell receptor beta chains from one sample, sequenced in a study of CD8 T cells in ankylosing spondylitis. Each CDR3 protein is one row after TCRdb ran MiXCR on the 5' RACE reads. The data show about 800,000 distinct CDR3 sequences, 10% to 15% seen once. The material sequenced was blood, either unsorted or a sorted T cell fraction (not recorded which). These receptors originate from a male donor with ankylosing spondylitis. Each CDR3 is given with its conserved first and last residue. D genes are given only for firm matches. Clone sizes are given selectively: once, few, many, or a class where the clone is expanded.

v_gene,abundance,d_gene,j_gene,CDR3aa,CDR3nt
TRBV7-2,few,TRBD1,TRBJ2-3,CASSLMGQGTTDTQYF,TGTGCCAGCAGCTTAATGGGACAGGGCACTACAGATACGCAGTATTTT
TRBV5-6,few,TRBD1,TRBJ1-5,CASSFTGQGNQPQHF,TGTGCCAGCAGCTTTACAGGACAGGGCAATCAGCCCCAGCATTTT
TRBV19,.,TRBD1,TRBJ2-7,CASRRGQGVYEQYF,TGTGCCAGTCGCCGAGGACAGGGAGTCTACGAGCAGTACTTC
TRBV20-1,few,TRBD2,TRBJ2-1,CSARNPSGGADEQFF,TGCAGTGCTAGAAACCCGAGCGGGGGGGCCGATGAGCAGTTCTTC
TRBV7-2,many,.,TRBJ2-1,CASSLPLGKDEQFF,TGTGCCAGCAGCTTACCTCTGGGGAAAGATGAGCAGTTCTTC
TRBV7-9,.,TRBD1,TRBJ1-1,CASSLETGAGTEAFF,TGTGCCAGCAGCCTCGAAACAGGGGCGGGCACTGAAGCTTTCTTT
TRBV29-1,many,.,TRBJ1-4,CSVGAGFSNEKLFF,TGCAGCGTCGGGGCAGGGTTTTCGAATGAAAAACTGTTTTTT
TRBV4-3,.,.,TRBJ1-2,CASSQAGTAMGYTF,TGCGCCAGCAGCCAAGCGGGCACTGCAATGGGCTACACCTTC
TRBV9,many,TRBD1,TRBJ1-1,CASSPGTGLAFF,TGTGCCAGCAGCCCAGGGACAGGGCTAGCTTTCTTT
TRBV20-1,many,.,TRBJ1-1,CSADGGITEAFF,TGCAGTGCCGATGGGGGGATTACTGAAGCTTTCTTT
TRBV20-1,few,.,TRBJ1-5,CSARGDVQPQHF,TGCAGTGCTAGGGGAGATGTTCAGCCCCAGCATTTT
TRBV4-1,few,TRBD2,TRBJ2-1,CASSPRGAGGLNNEQFF,TGCGCCAGCAGCCCCCGAGGTGCGGGGGGATTGAACAATGAGCAGTTCTTC
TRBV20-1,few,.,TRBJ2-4,CSVQNGGLAKNIQYF,TGCAGTGTCCAGAACGGGGGACTAGCCAAAAACATTCAGTACTTC
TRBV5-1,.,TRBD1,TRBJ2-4,CASSWDSANIQYF,TGCGCCAGCAGCTGGGACAGTGCGAACATTCAGTACTTC
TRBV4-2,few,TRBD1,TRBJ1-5,CASSLLGQGGQPQHF,TGTGCCAGCAGCCTACTAGGACAGGGGGGTCAGCCCCAGCATTTT
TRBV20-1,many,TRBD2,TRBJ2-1,CSATASGGNNEQFF,TGCAGTGCCACGGCTAGCGGGGGGAACAATGAGCAGTTCTTC
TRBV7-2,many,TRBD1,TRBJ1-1,CASSLHPGQGVTEAFF,TGTGCCAGCAGCCTCCATCCGGGACAGGGGGTCACTGAAGCTTTCTTT
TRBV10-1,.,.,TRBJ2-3,CASSGSAASTDTQYF,TGCGCCAGCAGTGGTTCTGCGGCTAGCACAGATACGCAGTATTTT
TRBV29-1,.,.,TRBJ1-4,CRPLSLGLEKLFF,TGCAGGCCTCTTTCGCTGGGACTGGAAAAACTGTTTTTT
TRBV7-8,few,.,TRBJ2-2,CASSFLRTIGGELFF,TGTGCCAGCAGTTTCTTACGAACAATAGGCGGGGAGCTGTTTTTT
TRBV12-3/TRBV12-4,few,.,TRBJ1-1,CASSFLRREEDTEAFF,TGTGCCAGCAGTTTTCTGAGGCGAGAAGAGGACACTGAAGCTTTCTTT
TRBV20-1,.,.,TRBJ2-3,CSARDSLILTDTQYF,TGCAGTGCTAGAGACTCGCTCATTCTCACAGATACGCAGTATTTT
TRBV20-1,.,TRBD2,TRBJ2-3,CSARDRLAVPPNTDTQYF,TGCAGTGCTAGAGATCGGCTAGCGGTACCCCCTAACACAGATACGCAGTATTTT
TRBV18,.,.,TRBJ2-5,CASSPFRGQETQYF,TGTGCCAGCTCACCATTCAGGGGCCAAGAGACCCAGTACTTC
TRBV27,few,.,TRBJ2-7,CASRPQIDGYEQYF,TGTGCCAGCAGGCCACAAATAGATGGCTACGAGCAGTACTTC
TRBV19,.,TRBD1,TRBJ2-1,CASSRTGSISYNEQFF,TGTGCCAGTAGTCGGACAGGGTCCATCTCCTACAATGAGCAGTTCTTC
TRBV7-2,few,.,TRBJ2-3,CASSLPWTGTDTQYF,TGTGCCAGCAGCTTGCCTTGGACAGGCACAGATACGCAGTATTTT
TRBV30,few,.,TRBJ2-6,CAWRGKALISGANVLTF,TGTGCCTGGAGGGGGAAGGCCCTCATCTCTGGGGCCAACGTCCTGACTTTC
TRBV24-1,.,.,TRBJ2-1,CATSDLAPPGAGGEQFF,TGTGCCACCAGTGATTTGGCCCCCCCTGGGGCTGGGGGTGAGCAGTTCTTC
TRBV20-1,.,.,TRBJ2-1,CSASGLGEQFF,TGCAGTGCTTCCGGACTGGGCGAGCAGTTCTTC
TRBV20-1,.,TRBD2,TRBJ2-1,CSARTGTSGSKGFF,TGCAGTGCTAGAACCGGGACTAGCGGGAGTAAAGGGTTCTTC
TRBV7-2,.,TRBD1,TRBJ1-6,CASSLRGQSNSPLHF,TGTGCCAGCAGCTTAAGGGGACAGTCAAATTCACCCCTCCACTTT
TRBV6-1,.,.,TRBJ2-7,CASLHTGPSSYEQYF,TGTGCCAGCCTTCACACAGGGCCGAGCTCCTACGAGCAGTACTTC